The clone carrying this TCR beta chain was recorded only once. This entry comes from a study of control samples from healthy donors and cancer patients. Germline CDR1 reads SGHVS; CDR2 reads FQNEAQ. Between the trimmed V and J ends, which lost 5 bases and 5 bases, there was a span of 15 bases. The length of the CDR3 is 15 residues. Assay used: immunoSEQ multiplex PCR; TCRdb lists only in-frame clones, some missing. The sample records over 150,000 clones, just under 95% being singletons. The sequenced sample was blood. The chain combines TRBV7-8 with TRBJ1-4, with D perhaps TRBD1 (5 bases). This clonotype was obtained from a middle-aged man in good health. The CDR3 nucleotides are TGTGCCAGCAGCCCCTTCGGGACTGGCAATGAAAAACTGTTTTTT. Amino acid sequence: CASSPFGTGNEKLFF.